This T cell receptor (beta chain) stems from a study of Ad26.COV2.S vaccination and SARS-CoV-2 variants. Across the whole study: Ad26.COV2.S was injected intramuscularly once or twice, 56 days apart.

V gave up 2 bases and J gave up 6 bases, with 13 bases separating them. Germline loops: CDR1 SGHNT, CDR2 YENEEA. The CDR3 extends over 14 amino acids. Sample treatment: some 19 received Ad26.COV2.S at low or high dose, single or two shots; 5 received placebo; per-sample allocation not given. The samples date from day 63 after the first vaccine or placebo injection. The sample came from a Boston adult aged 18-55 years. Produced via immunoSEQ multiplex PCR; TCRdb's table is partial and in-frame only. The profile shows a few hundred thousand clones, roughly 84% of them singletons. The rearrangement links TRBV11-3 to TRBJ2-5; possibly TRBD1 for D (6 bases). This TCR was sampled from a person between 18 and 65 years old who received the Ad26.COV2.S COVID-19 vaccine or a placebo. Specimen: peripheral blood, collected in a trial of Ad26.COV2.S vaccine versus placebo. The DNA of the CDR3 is TGTGCCAGCAGCTTATCGGCAGGGGAAAAGACCCAGTACTTC. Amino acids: CASSLSAGEKTQYF.